The subject of this entry is one T cell receptor (beta chain). Its antigen is unknown. Enrollment excluded any patients with other autoimmune diseases, uncontrolled infections, pregnancy or lactation. These data originate in a study of Graves' ophthalmopathy and Graves' hyperthyroidism. Study-level points and caveats: The model reached 55% to 71% sensitivity and around 74% specificity for predicting ophthalmopathy progression. Ophthalmopathy and stable hyperthyroidism were discriminated by a 13-signature model, with around 88% sensitivity and around 81% specificity. Most expanded clonotypes from thyroid (those above 0.001 frequency) were also found in blood.

Amplification targeted the TCR beta CDR3 regions, with RNA transcripts as the source material. The first round was an RT-PCR with HTBI primers, and the second round was a multiplex PCR. In TCRdb, the multiplex PCR reads were re-called with MiXCR into one record per CDR3 protein. The sample has about 740,000 distinct CDR3 sequences, 35% to 50% seen once. Germline CDR1 SGHTA, CDR2 FQGNSA. Trimming at V came to 2 bases and at J to 3 bases, leaving 7 bases not matched to a gene. This CDR3 region has 16 residues. V usage is TRBV7-2 and J usage is TRBJ2-5; 9 bases line up with TRBD1. This TCR was recovered from an adult man with Graves' ophthalmopathy. Sequenced: peripheral blood. The CDR3 sequence: CASSLNRGQGKETQYF. CDR3 bases: TGTGCCAGCAGCTTAAATCGGGGACAGGGAAAAGAGACCCAGTACTTC.